Listed here is a single T cell receptor (beta chain). The data originate from a study of blood T cell repertoires in COVID-19. At the level of the study: COVID-19 samples from acute and convalescent phases originated in the United States, Italy and Spain. T cells, B-cell-depleted T cells, or PBMCs provided the cDNA or gDNA that served as material.

In the original processing: Estimated nucleated cell counts came from reference gene primer amplification. The repertoire was sequenced with immunoSEQ multiplex PCR; TCRdb's copy has only in-frame clones and lacks some. That table furnishes V, J and clone size, whereas the DNA furnished D and trimming. The profile covers 130,000 to 150,000 clones, with around 87% appearing a single time and roughly 3% taken by the ten largest. From germline, CDR1 is SEHNR and CDR2 FQNEAQ (reference sequence). V shed 2 bases and J shed 7 bases, with 6 bases lying between them. The CDR3 has 13 residues. This sequence originates from a woman aged 60 to 75 with active COVID-19. The sample was peripheral blood. The V gene is TRBV7-9, the J gene TRBJ1-6; no definite D call. Here the CDR3 reads CASSLNRNSPLHF. The CDR3 region has the DNA TGTGCCAGCAGCTTAAACCGGAATTCACCCCTCCACTTT.